What follows are 17 T cell receptor beta chains derived from one specimen sequenced in a study of blood T cell repertoires in COVID-19. Clones were read by immunoSEQ multiplex PCR, and TCRdb kept only the in-frame ones, dropping some. The data contain approximately 84,000 clones, around four fifths of them singletons. Sequencing used peripheral blood. These receptors were obtained from a human donor in a cohort sampled during active COVID-19.

The chain couples TRBV3-1 (or the pseudogene TRBV3-2) to TRBJ2-7, with TRBD1 matching 9 bases. CDR3 length: 16 residues. The V segment lost 5 bases and the J segment 7 bases; nucleotides outside the gene matches: 15. CDR1 LGHDT and CDR2 YNNKEL come from the germline V gene (reference sequence). DNA of the CDR3: TGTGCCAGCAGCTTCGTAGGTAGGACAGGGGAGTATGAGCAGTACTTC. It translates to CASSFVGRTGEYEQYF.

The gene calls are TRBV12-3 or TRBV12-4 and TRBJ2-1; D is unclear. CDR3 length equals 13 residues. V dropped 10 bases and J dropped 0 bases, with 10 bases sitting between them. CDR3 bases: TGTGCCACCCTTTCGTCCTCCTACAATGAGCAGTTCTTC. Translating gives CATLSSSYNEQFF.

The gene calls are TRBV3-1 (or the pseudogene TRBV3-2) and TRBJ2-3; 8 bases match TRBD2. The CDR3 is 16 amino acids. Losses at the gene ends were 3 bases for V and 9 bases for J; bases not matched to a gene: 14. Germline CDR1 is LGHDT and CDR2 is YNNKEL (reference sequence). CDR3 protein: CASSHLGAGGPPTQYF. CDR3 nucleotides: TGTGCCAGCAGCCACCTGGGGGCGGGGGGCCCCCCGACGCAGTATTTT.

J is TRBJ2-3 and V is TRBV4-2, with 9 nucleotides matching TRBD2. The trim removed 3 bases at V and 3 bases at J, leaving 16 bases unmatched. The CDR3 consists of 19 residues. CDR1 and CDR2 from the germline V gene are LGHNA and YNFKEQ. CDR3 residues: CASSQDYDRGGAGTDTQYF. The CDR3 DNA sequence: TGTGCCAGCAGCCAGGACTACGATCGCGGGGGGGCGGGAACAGATACGCAGTATTTT.

V is TRBV27 and J is TRBJ2-2, with D perhaps matching TRBD2 (6 bases). V lost 4 bases and J lost 2, with 8 bases in between. The CDR3 runs 14 residues. Per germline, CDR1 MNHEY and CDR2 SMNVEV (reference sequence). CDR3 nucleotide sequence: TGTGCCAGCAGTTCGGGACTCAACACCGGGGAGCTGTTTTTT. It encodes CASSSGLNTGELFF.

The chain carries TRBV13 and TRBJ2-3; 8 bases are shared with TRBD2. CDR1 PRHDT and CDR2 FYEKMQ come from the germline V gene (reference sequence). J gave up 0 bases and V 4 bases, and 3 bases lay outside the gene matches. The CDR3 length is 15 residues. The CDR3 is CASSSAGASTDTQYF. The CDR3 DNA sequence: TGTGCCAGCAGCTCAGCGGGGGCGAGCACAGATACGCAGTATTTT.

The CDR3 nucleotides are TGTGCCAGCAGCCAGGGGGGGCTAGCGGGACGTAATGAGCAGTTCTTC. Translated, it gives CASSQGGLAGRNEQFF. The rearrangement uses TRBV3-1 (or the pseudogene TRBV3-2) and TRBJ2-1, with 9 bases identical to TRBD2. V shed 3 bases, J shed 7 bases, and the junction held 10 bases outside the gene matches. Germline V gene data show CDR1 as LGHDT and CDR2 as YNNKEL (reference sequence). This CDR3 has 16 amino acids.

This clone was observed a few times. The chain carries TRBV5-8 and TRBJ1-5, with 9 bases aligning to TRBD1. The CDR3 loop spans 16 amino acids. V shed 4 bases and J 5 bases; nucleotides not matched to a gene: 10. Germline V gene sequence: CDR1 SGHTS, CDR2 YDEGEE. The CDR3, as DNA: TGTGCCAGCAGCAAAGGGACAGGGTCCCTCCATCAGCCCCAGCATTTT. It specifies CASSKGTGSLHQPQHF. The variable domain in full, with the rest retrieved from reference TRBV5-8 and TRBJ1-5, is EAGVTQSPTHLIKTRGQQATLRCSPISGHTSVYWYQQALGLGLQFLLWYDEGEERNRGNFPPRFSGRQFPNYSSELNVNALELEDSALYLCASSKGTGSLHQPQHFGDGTRLSIL.

V and J are TRBV9 and TRBJ1-1; D not certain. The V end was cut by 3 bases, the J end by 3 bases, with 12 bases between. CDR1 is SGDLS and CDR2 is YYNGEE in the germline V gene. The CDR3 is 14 amino acids. This CDR3 reads CASSADGSYTEAFF. CDR3 coding DNA: TGTGCCAGCAGCGCGGACGGGAGTTACACTGAAGCTTTCTTT.

The chain is built from TRBV7-9 and TRBJ1-4; TRBD1 agrees at 7 bases. CDR3 length: 16 residues. Germline CDR1 SEHNR, CDR2 FQNEAQ (reference sequence). The J segment lost 5 bases and the V segment lost 5 bases, leaving 11 bases of the junction unmatched. Written as DNA, the CDR3 is TGTGCCAGCAGCCGGACAGGCCTCCTACTGAATGAAAAACTGTTTTTT. It translates to CASSRTGLLLNEKLFF.

The V and J genes are TRBV28 and TRBJ1-1, with D perhaps matching TRBD1 (5 bases). The CDR3 has 14 amino acids. The germline V and J ends were trimmed by 6 bases and 1 base, with 12 bases remaining between them. Germline assignment: CDR1 MDHEN and CDR2 SYDVKM. The CDR3 region is CASRSQGRNTEAFF. As DNA, the CDR3 is TGTGCCAGCAGGTCCCAGGGCCGGAACACTGAAGCTTTCTTT.

This clone occurred a few times. The chain couples TRBV29-1 to TRBJ1-1, with D unclear. This CDR3 is built from 10 residues. Germline-derived CDR1 and CDR2 are SQVTM and ANQGSEA. V dropped 4 bases and J dropped 7 bases, with 7 bases sitting between them. The CDR3 region has the DNA TGCAGCGTTGTCGGGTTTGAAGCTTTCTTT. It codes for CSVVGFEAFF.

The CDR3 DNA sequence: TGTGCCAGCAGCTTGAACAGTGCCACATACGAGCAGTACTTC. It codes for CASSLNSATYEQYF. The V and J genes are TRBV11-2 and TRBJ2-7; no clear D gene. The V and J ends lost 3 bases and 4 bases respectively, with 13 bases between them. This CDR3 has 14 residues. Germline V gene sequence: CDR1 SGHAT, CDR2 FQNNGV.

This clone has a single count. The gene calls are TRBV3-1 (or the pseudogene TRBV3-2) and TRBJ2-7; 9 nucleotides line up with TRBD1. V shed 4 bases, J shed 4 bases, and the junction held 5 bases outside the gene matches. Germline V gives CDR1 LGHDT, CDR2 YNNKEL (reference sequence). CDR3 length: 14 amino acids. DNA of the CDR3: TGTGCCAGCAGCCGGGACAGGGCATTTTACGAGCAGTACTTC. Translated, it gives CASSRDRAFYEQYF.

The chain combines TRBV2 with TRBJ2-6, with D perhaps matching TRBD1 (6 bases). The germline V and J ends were trimmed by 7 bases and 0 bases, with 13 bases remaining between them. Germline CDR1 SNHLY, CDR2 FYNNEI. The CDR3 is 16 residues long. The CDR3 sequence is CASKDSYNSGANVLTF. DNA of the CDR3: TGTGCCAGCAAGGACAGTTACAACTCTGGGGCCAACGTCCTGACTTTC.

This chain links TRBV7-3 with TRBJ1-6; D ambiguous. V was cut by 5 bases and J by 7 bases, with 15 bases left in between. There are 15 residues in the CDR3. Germline V gene data show CDR1 as SGHTA and CDR2 as FQGTGA. CDR3 coding DNA: TGTGCCAGCAGCCCCTATCCGGGGAGCAATTCACCCCTCCACTTT. Encoded protein: CASSPYPGSNSPLHF.

This chain uses TRBV18 with TRBJ1-1, with TRBD1 as a possible D gene (6 bases). From germline, CDR1 is KGHSH and CDR2 LQKENI. The CDR3 loop spans 14 amino acids. Trimming took off 2 bases at V and 1 base at J, with 8 bases between the two ends. This CDR3 reads CASSPDRSNTEAFF. The CDR3 nucleotides read TGTGCCAGCTCACCAGACAGGTCGAACACTGAAGCTTTCTTT. Together with reference TRBV18 and TRBJ1-1, the CDR3 gives the full variable domain: NAGVMQNPRHLVRRRGQEARLRCSPMKGHSHVYWYRQLPEEGLKFMVYLQKENIIDESGMPKERFSAEFPKEGPSILRIQQVVRGDSAAYFCASSPDRSNTEAFFGQGTRLTVV.